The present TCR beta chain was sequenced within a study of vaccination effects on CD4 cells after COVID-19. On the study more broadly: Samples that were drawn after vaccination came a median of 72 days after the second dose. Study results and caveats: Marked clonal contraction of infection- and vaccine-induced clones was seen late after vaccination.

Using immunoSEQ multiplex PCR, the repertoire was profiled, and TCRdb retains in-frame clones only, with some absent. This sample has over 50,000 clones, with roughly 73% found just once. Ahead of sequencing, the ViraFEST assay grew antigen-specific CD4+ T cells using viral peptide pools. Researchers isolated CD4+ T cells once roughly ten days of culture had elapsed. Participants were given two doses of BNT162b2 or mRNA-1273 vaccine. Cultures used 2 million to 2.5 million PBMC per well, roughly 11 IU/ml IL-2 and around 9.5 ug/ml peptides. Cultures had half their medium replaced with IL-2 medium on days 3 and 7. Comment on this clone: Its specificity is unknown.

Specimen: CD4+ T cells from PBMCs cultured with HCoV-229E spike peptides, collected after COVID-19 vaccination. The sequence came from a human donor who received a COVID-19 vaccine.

This CDR3 reads CASSSPDGGDTQYF. The CDR3 region has the DNA TGCGCCAGCAGCTCGCCCGACGGGGGAGATACGCAGTATTTT. V and J are TRBV5-1 and TRBJ2-3; the D gene is possibly TRBD2 (6 bases). Looked up from germline, CDR1 is SGHRS and CDR2 is YFSETQ. The ends were cut back, 3 bases at V and 5 bases at J, with 13 bases in the middle. There are 14 residues in the CDR3.